This T cell receptor beta chain emerged from a study of T cell responses to AZD1222 COVID-19 vaccine. Of note for this clone: The antigen is not known.

This CDR3 is built from 12 residues. V trimming: 4 bases; J trimming: 8 bases; junction bases outside the gene matches: 4. Sequenced by immunoSEQ multiplex PCR; TCRdb stores in-frame clones only, minus some. The sample records more than 60,000 clones, roughly nine tenths being singletons. Study results and caveats: Reports say nearly half of spike-specific TCRs go after unmutated variant regions. Baseline serostatus was positive in only six AZD1222 recipients.

The input for sequencing was peripheral blood, taken on day 0 of AZD1222 vaccination. The chain carries TRBV12-3 or TRBV12-4 and TRBJ1-2; 7 bases match TRBD1. The sequence was obtained from an adult in good health. The CDR3 bases are TGTGCCAGCAGTTCCAGACAGGGAGGCTACACCTTC. Translation: CASSSRQGGYTF.